This T cell receptor beta chain was observed in a study of low-dose radiotherapy and immunotherapy resistance in tumors. Study information: Intravenous administration to patients comprised nivolumab at 240 mg every two weeks and ipilimumab at 1 mg/kg every six weeks. Oral administration of aspirin 300 mg daily occurred for four cycles, commencing at cycle 1 day 1.

First-strand cDNA relied on TRAV- and TRBV-specific primers spanning alpha and beta chains. With a V-primer adapter and a constant-region primer, TCRs were amplified for around 21 PCR cycles. TCRdb passed the reads through MiXCR, listing each CDR3 protein once. There are about 82,000 distinct CDR3 sequences in the sample; about 19% occur only once, and 5.5% to 6% lies in the top ten. Germline V gene lookup returns CDR1 SQVTM and CDR2 ANQGSEA. V gave up 4 bases and J gave up 3 bases, with 7 bases separating them. This CDR3 spans 11 amino acids. The time point: before trial treatment. This clonotype was detected many times.

This receptor was identified in a male donor with prostate cancer. The input for sequencing was PBMCs, taken before treatment. The rearrangement joins TRBV29-1 to TRBJ2-7; D not resolved. CDR3 nucleotides: TGCAGCGTTGCATTCGACTACGAGCAGTACTTC. Translating gives CSVAFDYEQYF.